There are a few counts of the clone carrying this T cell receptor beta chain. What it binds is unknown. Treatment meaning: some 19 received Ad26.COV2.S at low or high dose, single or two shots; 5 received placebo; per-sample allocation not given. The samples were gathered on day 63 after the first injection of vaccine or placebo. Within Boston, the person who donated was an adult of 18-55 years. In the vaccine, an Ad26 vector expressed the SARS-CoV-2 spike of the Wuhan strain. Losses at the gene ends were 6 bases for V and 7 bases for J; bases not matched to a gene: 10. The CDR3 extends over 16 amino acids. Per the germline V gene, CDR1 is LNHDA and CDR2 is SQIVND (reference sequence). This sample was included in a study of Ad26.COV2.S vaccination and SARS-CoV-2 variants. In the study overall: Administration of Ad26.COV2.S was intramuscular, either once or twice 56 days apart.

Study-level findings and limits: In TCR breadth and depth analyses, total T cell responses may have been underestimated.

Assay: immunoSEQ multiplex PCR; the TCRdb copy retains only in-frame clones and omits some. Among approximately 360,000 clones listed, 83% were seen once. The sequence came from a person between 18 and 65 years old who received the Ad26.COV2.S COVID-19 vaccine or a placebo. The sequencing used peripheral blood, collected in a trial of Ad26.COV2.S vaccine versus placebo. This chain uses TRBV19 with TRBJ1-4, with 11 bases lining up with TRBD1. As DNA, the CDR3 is TGTGCCAGTAGCTCCGGGACAGGGGGTATTACTGAAAAACTGTTTTTT. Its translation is CASSSGTGGITEKLFF.